This TCR beta chain was retrieved from a study of cytomegalovirus exposure and HLA in healthy donors listed by TCRdb under 2017. About the investigation overall: In an earlier analysis of some 610 of the donors, under 300 Gb of sequence data and 117 million unique TCR beta sequences from about 190 million T cells were reported. Roughly 300 gigabases of sequencing data and around 85 million unique TCR sequences made up an early release that covered under 750 HLA-typed donors. Of the roughly 390 genotyped donors, over 80% were placed in the genetic ancestry cluster associated with self-reported Caucasian donors. The study aimed to test whether cataloging public T cell receptors could reveal signatures of past pathogen exposure. The study used immunosequencing to profile the T cell repertoires of some 600 subjects and linked those repertoires to cytomegalovirus serostatus. Besides the first cohort of under 700 subjects, a separate validation cohort made up of 120 or so different subjects was used. To predict cytomegalovirus infection status, the study brought together high-throughput TCR immunosequencing, statistical association of individual TCRs with disease status, and machine learning. A later analysis re-analyzed previously published TCR beta repertoires from roughly 600 donors and added high-resolution HLA genotyping to study TCR occurrence patterns. In the later analysis, no new phenotypic data were used to find candidate immune exposures; instead, reliance was placed on TCR beta sequences and their occurrence across donors. An earlier analysis of 587 of the donors used high-throughput TCR beta sequencing to judge whether each TCR beta V gene segment behaved as functional or pseudogenic. Alongside the repertoire data, information on donor age, sex, ethnicity and CMV serostatus was compiled. A later genetic analysis used genome-wide SNP genotypes for about 55% of the 666 donors, treating that subset as a discovery cohort. Every repertoire in the discovery cohort had been generated on one and the same sequencing platform. HLA typing included class I and class II loci at four-digit resolution. The number of typed donors differed by locus: roughly 629-630 for A, B, C, DRB1 and DQB1; 522 for DQA1; 606 for DPA1; and around 470 for DPB1. Several DR-DQ haplotypes were handled as single units for association and clustering, since linkage in the cohort was strong. Among some 400 genotyped donors of the cohort, an average of approximately 200,000 unique TCR beta nucleotide sequences was sequenced per donor, of which roughly 17% were non-productive.

Sequences SGHTA (CDR1) and FQGNSA (CDR2) are obtained from the germline V gene. The V end loses 2 bases and the J end loses 4 bases, and a stretch of 12 bases separates them. Including cysteine and phenylalanine, the CDR3 has 15 amino acids. The entry retains the CDR3 DNA only, 45 bases that are in frame from base 1. Libraries were made using the immunoSEQ multiplex PCR assay. A mixture of 60 forward primers for TCR Vbeta segments and 13 reverse primers for TCR Jbeta segments was used in the multiplex PCR. The CDR3 region of rearranged TCR beta genes was amplified from genomic DNA by a multiplex PCR assay. The amplified TCR beta libraries were sequenced on the Illumina HiSeq System as 87-base-pair reads. The paper's processing steps were these. A later analysis tallied tens of millions of unique TCR beta chains across the 666 repertoires, and 10 million to 11 million of those chains were shared by two or more donors. To remove PCR and sequencing errors, raw reads were error-corrected and collapsed into unique sequences using a nearest-neighbor algorithm that merged closely related sequences. CDR3 sequences were aligned to IMGT reference sequences to assign V, D and J gene segments. For a sequence to be retained, a match of at least six nucleotides to both a V gene segment and a J gene segment was required. A rearrangement counted as productive if the CDR3 had no stop codons and remained in frame with V and J, and every other rearrangement counted as non-productive. CDR3 was defined according to IMGT convention as the region running from the second conserved V-encoded cysteine to the conserved J-encoded phenylalanine. In an earlier analysis of 550 to 650 of the donors, sequences lacking an unambiguous match to a single V gene segment were excluded. In an earlier analysis of 450 to 750 of the donors, a V segment was called functional when productive rearrangements were above 56.7%, and segregating when the standard deviation between donors exceeded 5%. A statistical classification framework was developed to diagnose cytomegalovirus status using the catalog of TCR beta chain sequences. V and J gene assignment, in a later analysis, came from comparing TCR nucleotide sequences with IMGT/GENE-DB human TR gene sequences. A later analysis assigned CDR3 sequences and most-parsimonious VDJ recombination scenarios with the TCRdist pipeline. In a later analysis, each TCR beta chain was defined by its CDR3 amino acid sequence together with its V-gene family, and reads lacking a unique V-gene family were excluded. As a way to deal with suspected cross-contamination and a sequencing artifact, a later analysis dropped 450 to 600 nucleotide sequences that were highly shared and had low generation probability. For each public chain, a later analysis derived a clonal expansion index from normalized ranks of inferred template counts within each repertoire. In a later analysis, generation probabilities were computed with a VDJ recombination model fitted to out-of-frame rearrangements, and the resulting probabilities were checked against IGoR. In a later analysis, TCR-TCR, TCR-HLA and TCR-CMV co-occurrence was scored with hypergeometric tests, and a repertoire-size bias correction was applied to TCR pairs. False discovery rates were estimated in a later analysis by permuting HLA or CMV assignments 20 times. In a later analysis, co-occurring TCRs were grouped with DBSCAN, and TCRdist sequence similarity was added when clustering was performed within HLA-allele-positive subsets. Repertoires with fewer than 30,000 or more than 120,000 public chains were left out of co-occurrence clustering, as were about five repertoires with anomalous nucleotide sharing. The table was pulled from immuneACCESS by TCRdb, which kept in-frame rearrangements only. Such tables lose some clones; where checked, under half of the loss comes from unresolved V genes, and the rest has no known cause. The V and J calls and clone size are taken from that table; D and trimming were inferred from the DNA. The sample table shows approximately 190,000 clones, and 60% to 80% are seen once. Jointly, the top ten make up roughly 2.1% of the sample.

The paper's findings and limits, for the study overall: Strong co-occurrence of HLA alleles, especially DR and DQ, made assigning TCR associations to individual alleles difficult. A later analysis reported that several top co-occurrence clusters appeared linked to parvovirus B19, influenza, CMV and Epstein-Barr virus. V-gene and J-gene trimming of TCR beta chains was associated with a missense DCLRE1C variant in a later genetic analysis, and the association was replicated in an independent cohort. Most TCR sequences were seen in very few donors, while some public TCRs were found in many individuals. The authors suggested that the approach could potentially be extended to other disease states and immunological phenotypes. In an earlier analysis of some 500 of the donors, most TCR beta V segments were observed in productive rearrangements about 87% or about 30% of the time, broadly matching IMGT annotations. Roughly uniform sequencing depth across donors was assumed in presence/absence analyses, although this assumption may not hold. In a later analysis, most CMV-associated TCR beta chains were found to appear HLA-restricted, with HLA associations seemingly driven largely by CMV exposure. Because the 87-base-pair reads could not distinguish some IMGT-functional V segments, including TRBV6-2 and TRBV6-3, those segments were excluded. Immune exposure information for the cohort was limited to CMV serostatus. According to a later genetic analysis, donors in an Asian-associated ancestry cluster had fewer N-insertions in productive TCRs than the approximately 610-donor mean. The classifier was reported to diagnose cytomegalovirus status with high specificity and sensitivity in both the original cohort and the validation cohort. A cluster of highly shared sequence variants was judged likely to represent a technical artifact of the sequencing pipeline. Linkage disequilibrium might explain the correlated functional status among segregating V segments, but an unknown experimental factor could not be excluded. The study listed 164 TCR beta chains as associated with cytomegalovirus. In vitro tests confirmed that a few of the cytomegalovirus-associated TCR beta chains recognize cytomegalovirus antigens. Approximately 16 rarely observed V segments, including chromosome 9 orphons, were excluded from the earlier analysis of approximately 500 of the donors because counts were too low. In this cohort, only TCR beta chains were sequenced, and detectable features were limited by the absence of alpha or paired-chain data. A later analysis found that HLA-associated TCR beta chains were more clonally expanded and had lower generation probabilities than equally common non-associated chains. A later analysis associated around 16,000 TCR beta sequences with specific HLA alleles at a false discovery rate of 0.05. Because HLA typing was missing for some donors at each locus, association tests included only the typed subset. According to a later analysis, TCR association rates differed among HLA loci, with DRB1 alleles showing the most associated TCRs and HLA-C alleles showing the fewest. A further reported finding was that TCR beta sequences accurately predicted the HLA-A and HLA-B alleles for most subjects in the first cohort.

Concerning this clone: Its antigen remains unidentified. No quality values exist for individual bases; no much larger clone is one base distant.

In total, approximately 610 healthy bone marrow donors made up the cohort. All cohort members were sampled while nominally healthy, although unrecorded immune exposures were likely present. The donor was CMV seropositive and was included in the group of approximately 300 seropositive cohort members. Every donor gave a peripheral blood sample, and the peripheral blood mononuclear cells from that sample were used for TCR beta sequencing. The Qiagen DNeasy Blood Extraction Kit was used to extract genomic DNA from the blood cell samples. Recombination linked TRBV7-2 to TRBJ1-5, with TRBD1 perhaps the D gene, on 6 matching bases. The TCR was taken from a woman in her 30s in good health and CMV-seropositive. The specimen was PBMCs. In nucleotide form, the sequence is TGTGCCAGCAGCTTACTTGGACAGAATAATCAGCCCCAGCATTTT. It translates to CASSLLGQNNQPQHF.